These T cell receptor beta chains were read from a single sample in a study of cytomegalovirus exposure and HLA in healthy donors. Sequencing used immunoSEQ multiplex PCR; TCRdb keeps in-frame clones, though not all of them. The sample consists of about 150,000 clones, more than 70% of them appearing once. Sequences were obtained from PBMCs. Every receptor here comes from a male donor in good health and CMV-seronegative. Both conserved end residues are part of each CDR3. Clone size is not always given. Where it is, it says once, few, many or a class for expanded clones.

len	abundance	j_gene	v_gene	CDR3aa
12	-	TRBJ1-2	TRBV30	CAWNTGGWGYTF
16	-	TRBJ2-3	TRBV5-8	CASSLGTGSSTDTQYF
16	-	TRBJ2-1	TRBV11-2	CASTPAGGRAYNEQFF
15	-	TRBJ2-3	TRBV4-3	CASSQGTGNTDTQYF
15	-	TRBJ1-2	TRBV4-2	CASSQGGTGVYGYTF
11	-	TRBJ1-2	TRBV29-1	CSVLPGGGYTF
16	-	TRBJ2-3	TRBV6-6	CASSRGTHGGTDTQYF
15	-	TRBJ1-6	TRBV6-4	CASRNQGDYNSPPHF
12	-	TRBJ1-5	TRBV2	CASSEVQGTQHF
10	-	TRBJ1-1	TRBV30	CALRGTEAFF
18	-	TRBJ2-1	TRBV7-9	CASSPETSGRGIYNEQFF
14	-	TRBJ2-7	TRBV9	CASSASVSTYEQYF
16	-	TRBJ2-1	TRBV4-3	CASSQDEGSSYNEQFF
14	once	TRBJ2-3	TRBV5-1	CASSPGTTRDTQYF
14	few	TRBJ1-6	TRBV6-5	CASSYGQGNSPLHF
11	-	TRBJ1-6	TRBV30	CAWSSNSPLHF
14	-	TRBJ1-1	TRBV7-6	CASSLTDRHTEAFF
14	-	TRBJ1-1	TRBV7-2	CASSLGGQYTEAFF
15	-	TRBJ1-1	TRBV25-1	CASVNRVEMNTEAFF
13	-	TRBJ2-1	TRBV5-4	CASSLTSGNEQFF
14	-	TRBJ2-7	TRBV6-5	CASSYGQGDYEQYF
18	-	TRBJ2-1	TRBV4-3	CASSQDEGVLELYNEQFF
16	-	TRBJ2-2	TRBV27	CASSLSPGAGGGELFF
14	few	TRBJ1-1	TRBV5-5	CASSTQGAYTEAFF
16	-	TRBJ2-7	TRBV5-8	CASSLVASGKFYEQYF
12	-	TRBJ2-3	TRBV30	CAWSKDYNTQYF
15	-	TRBJ1-3	TRBV6-1	CASSEREGAGNTIYF